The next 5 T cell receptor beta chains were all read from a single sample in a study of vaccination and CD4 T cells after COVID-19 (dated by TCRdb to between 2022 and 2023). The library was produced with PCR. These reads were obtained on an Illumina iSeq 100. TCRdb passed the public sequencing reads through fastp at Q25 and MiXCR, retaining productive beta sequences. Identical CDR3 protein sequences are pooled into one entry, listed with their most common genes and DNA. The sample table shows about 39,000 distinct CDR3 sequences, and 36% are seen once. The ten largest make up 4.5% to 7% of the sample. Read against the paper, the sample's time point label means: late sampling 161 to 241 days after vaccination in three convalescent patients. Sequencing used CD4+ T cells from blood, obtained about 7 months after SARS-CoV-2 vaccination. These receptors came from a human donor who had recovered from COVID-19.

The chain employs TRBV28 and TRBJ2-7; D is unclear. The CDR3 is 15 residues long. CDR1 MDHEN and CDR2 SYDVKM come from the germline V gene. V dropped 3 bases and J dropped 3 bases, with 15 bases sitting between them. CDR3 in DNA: TGTGCCAGCAGTTTTTTTTCAGTTGGGGTCTACGAGCAGTACTTC. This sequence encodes CASSFFSVGVYEQYF.

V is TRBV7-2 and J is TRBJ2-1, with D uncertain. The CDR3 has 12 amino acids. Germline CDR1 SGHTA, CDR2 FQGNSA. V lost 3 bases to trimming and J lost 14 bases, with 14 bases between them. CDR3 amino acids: CASSFLDRGKFF. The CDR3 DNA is TGTGCCAGCAGCTTTTTAGACCGCGGAAAGTTCTTC.

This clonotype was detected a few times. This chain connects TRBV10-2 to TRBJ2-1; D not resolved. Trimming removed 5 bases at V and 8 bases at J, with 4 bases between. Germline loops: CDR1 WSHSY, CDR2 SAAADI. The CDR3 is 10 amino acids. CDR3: CASSYDEQFF. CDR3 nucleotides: TGCGCCAGCAGTTACGATGAGCAGTTCTTC.

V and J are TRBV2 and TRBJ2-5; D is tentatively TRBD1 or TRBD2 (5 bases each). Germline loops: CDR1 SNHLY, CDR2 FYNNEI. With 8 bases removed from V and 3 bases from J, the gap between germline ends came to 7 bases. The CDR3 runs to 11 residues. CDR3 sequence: CASRGEETQYF. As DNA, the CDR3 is TGTGCCAGCCGAGGGGAAGAGACCCAGTACTTC.

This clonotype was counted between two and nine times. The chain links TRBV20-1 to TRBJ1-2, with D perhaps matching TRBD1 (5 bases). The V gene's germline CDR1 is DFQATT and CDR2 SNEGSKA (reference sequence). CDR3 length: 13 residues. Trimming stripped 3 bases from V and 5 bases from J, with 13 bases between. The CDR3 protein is CSASTGGRYGYTF. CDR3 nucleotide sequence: TGCAGTGCTAGCACCGGGGGGAGATATGGCTACACCTTC.